This TCR beta chain was documented in a study of blood T cell repertoires in COVID-19. Study information: T cells, B-cell-depleted T cells, or PBMCs provided the cDNA or gDNA that served as material.

The V gene lost 1 base and the J gene lost 5 bases, with 9 bases spanning the gap. Per germline, CDR1 KGHSH and CDR2 LQKENI. The CDR3 spans 14 residues. In the original workflow: Reference gene primer amplification yielded estimated nucleated cell counts. The method was immunoSEQ multiplex PCR; TCRdb's version includes in-frame clones alone and lacks a portion of them. V and J calls and clone size are given by that table; D and trimming were obtained from the DNA. The sample contains 110,000 or so clones, approximately 87% of which appear only once. The rearrangement joins TRBV18 to TRBJ1-5; D remains ambiguous. This clonotype originated in a man in his 70s who had recovered from COVID-19. The sequencing input was peripheral blood. CDR3 in amino acids: CASSPQGGDQPQHF. In DNA, the CDR3 is TGTGCCAGCTCACCACAAGGAGGTGATCAGCCCCAGCATTTT.